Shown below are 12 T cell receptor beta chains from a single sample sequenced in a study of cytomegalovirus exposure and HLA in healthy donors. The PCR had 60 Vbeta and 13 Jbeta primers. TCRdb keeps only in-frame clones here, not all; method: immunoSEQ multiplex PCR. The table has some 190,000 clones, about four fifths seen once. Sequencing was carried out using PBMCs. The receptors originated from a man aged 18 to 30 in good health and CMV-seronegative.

CDR3 amino acids: CASSLAPMGAGGSYEQYF. The CDR3 DNA is TGCGCCAGCAGCTTGGCGCCCATGGGGGCCGGCGGGTCCTACGAGCAGTACTTC. The chain has TRBV5-1 and TRBJ2-7, with a weak D call TRBD1 (6 bases). The CDR3 extends over 18 amino acids. CDR1 SGHRS and CDR2 YFSETQ come from the germline V gene. V lost 0 bases and J 1 base, leaving 20 bases between the germline ends.

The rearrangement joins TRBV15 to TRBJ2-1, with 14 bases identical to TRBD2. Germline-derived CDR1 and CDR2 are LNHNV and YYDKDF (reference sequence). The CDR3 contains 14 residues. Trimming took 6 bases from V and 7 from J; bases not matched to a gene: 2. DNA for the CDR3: TGTGCCACCAGAGGGACTAGCGGGGGAAATGAGCAGTTCTTC. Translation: CATRGTSGGNEQFF.

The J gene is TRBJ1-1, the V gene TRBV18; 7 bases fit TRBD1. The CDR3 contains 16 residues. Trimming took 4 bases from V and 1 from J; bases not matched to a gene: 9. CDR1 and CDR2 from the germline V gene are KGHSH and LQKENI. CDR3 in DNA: TGTGCCAGCTCACGAGGGCAGGGGGTCAGGAACACTGAAGCTTTCTTT. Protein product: CASSRGQGVRNTEAFF.

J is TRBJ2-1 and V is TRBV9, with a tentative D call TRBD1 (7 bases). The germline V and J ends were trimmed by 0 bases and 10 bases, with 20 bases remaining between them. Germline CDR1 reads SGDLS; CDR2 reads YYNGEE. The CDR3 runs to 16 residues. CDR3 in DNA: TGTGCCAGCAGCGTAGGCTCAGGGGGGCAGGTTAAGGAGCAGTTCTTC. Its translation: CASSVGSGGQVKEQFF. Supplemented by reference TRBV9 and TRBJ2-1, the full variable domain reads DSGVTQTPKHLITATGQRVTLRCSPRSGDLSVYWYQQSLDQGLQFLIQYYNGEERAKGNILERFSAQQFPDLHSELNLSSLELGDSALYFCASSVGSGGQVKEQFFGPGTRLTVL.

This CDR3 reads CASSITGGVSEQYF. The CDR3 DNA follows: TGTGCCAGCAGTATCACAGGGGGAGTAAGCGAGCAGTACTTC. This chain uses TRBV6-6 with TRBJ2-5, with TRBD1 matching 8 bases. With the DNA end fitting TRBJ2-7 better, the J assignment may be wrong. CDR1 and CDR2 from the germline V gene are MNHNY and SVGAGI (reference sequence). The CDR3 has 14 amino acids.

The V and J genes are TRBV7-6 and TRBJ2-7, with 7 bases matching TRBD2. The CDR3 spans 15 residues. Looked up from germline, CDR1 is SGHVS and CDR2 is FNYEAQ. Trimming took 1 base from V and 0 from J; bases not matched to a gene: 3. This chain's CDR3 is CASSLDPGGSYEQYF. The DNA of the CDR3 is TGTGCCAGCAGCTTAGACCCGGGGGGCTCCTACGAGCAGTACTTC.

The CDR3 bases are TGTGCCAGCCGATCGTACAAACAGGGGTATGGCTACACCTTC. As protein: CASRSYKQGYGYTF. The chain has TRBV6-5 and TRBJ1-2, with TRBD1 identical over 7 bases. Germline lookup yields CDR1 MNHEY and CDR2 SVGAGI. V shed 8 bases, J shed 5 bases, and the junction held 11 bases outside the gene matches. The CDR3 extends over 14 amino acids.

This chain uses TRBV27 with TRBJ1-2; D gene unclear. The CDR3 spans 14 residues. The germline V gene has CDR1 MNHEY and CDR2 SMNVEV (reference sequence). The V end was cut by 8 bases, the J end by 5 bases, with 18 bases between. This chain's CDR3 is CASQSRGQSYGYTF. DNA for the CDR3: TGTGCCAGCCAGTCACGAGGGCAGTCTTATGGCTACACCTTC.

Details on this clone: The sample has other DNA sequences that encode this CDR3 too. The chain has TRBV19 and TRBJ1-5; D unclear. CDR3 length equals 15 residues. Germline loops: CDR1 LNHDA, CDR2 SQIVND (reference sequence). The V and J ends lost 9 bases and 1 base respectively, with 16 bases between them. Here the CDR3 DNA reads TGTGCCAGCGGGAAGGCAGGTGGGAGCAATCAGCCCCAGCATTTT. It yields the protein CASGKAGGSNQPQHF. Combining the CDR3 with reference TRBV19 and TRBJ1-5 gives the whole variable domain DGGITQSPKYLFRKEGQNVTLSCEQNLNHDAMYWYRQDPGQGLRLIYYSQIVNDFQKGDIAEGYSVSREKKESFPLTVTSAQKNPTAFYLCASGKAGGSNQPQHFGDGTRLSIL.

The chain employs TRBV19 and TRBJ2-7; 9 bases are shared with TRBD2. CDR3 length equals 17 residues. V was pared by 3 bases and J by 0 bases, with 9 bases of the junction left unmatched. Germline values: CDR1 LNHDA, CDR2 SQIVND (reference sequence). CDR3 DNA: TGTGCCAGTAGTATGGGGGGCTTAGCGGGGGACTCCTACGAGCAGTACTTC. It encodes CASSMGGLAGDSYEQYF.

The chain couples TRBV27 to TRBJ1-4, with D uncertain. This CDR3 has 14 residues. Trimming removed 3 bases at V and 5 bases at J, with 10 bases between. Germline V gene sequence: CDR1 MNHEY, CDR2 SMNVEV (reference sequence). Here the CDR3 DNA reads TGTGCCAGCAGTTTTTCGGGTGGGAATGAAAAACTGTTTTTT. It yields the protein CASSFSGGNEKLFF.

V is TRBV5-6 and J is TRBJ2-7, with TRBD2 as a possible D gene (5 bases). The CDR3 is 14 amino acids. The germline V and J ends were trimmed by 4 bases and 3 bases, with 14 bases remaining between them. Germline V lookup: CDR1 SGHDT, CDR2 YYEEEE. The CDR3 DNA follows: TGTGCCAGCAGCGCCTCACTAGGGAACTACGAGCAGTACTTC. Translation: CASSASLGNYEQYF. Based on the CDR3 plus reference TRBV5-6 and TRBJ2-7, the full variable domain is DAGVTQSPTHLIKTRGQQVTLRCSPKSGHDTVSWYQQALGQGPQFIFQYYEEEERQRGNFPDRFSGHQFPNYSSELNVNALLLGDSALYLCASSASLGNYEQYFGPGTRLTVT.